The rows below give T cell receptor beta chains drawn from one sample of a study of OX40 agonist ivuxolimab in advanced cancers. The data were produced by immunoSEQ multiplex PCR, yet TCRdb's version contains in-frame clones alone and is incomplete. The sample yields 60,000 to 100,000 clones, under 95% seen once. The sample in question was CD4+ or CD8+ T cells sorted from blood, obtained in a trial of the OX40 agonist ivuxolimab. These receptors all come from an adult with an advanced solid tumor such as melanoma, head and neck, liver or kidney cancer. The CDR3 runs from the conserved cysteine through the conserved F or W. The size of a clone is reported for some rows only, either as once, few or many, or as a class for expanded clones.

j_gene	v_gene	abundance	CDR3aa
TRBJ2-3	TRBV27	few	CASSLIPSGGTDTQYF
TRBJ2-2	TRBV5-6	NA	CASKPANTGELFF
TRBJ1-1	TRBV6-1	NA	CASSEGGGVEAFF
TRBJ2-1	TRBV11-2	NA	CASSLGTGGPRTEQFF
TRBJ2-7	TRBV27	once	CASSFGISYEQYF
TRBJ1-6	TRBV6-6	once	CASSYLPGQGDSPLHF
TRBJ1-2	TRBV5-4	NA	CASSLAGQLLYGYTF
TRBJ1-6	TRBV9	NA	CASSGRTTISPLHF
TRBJ2-4	TRBV27	NA	CASTDVRGGNIQYF
TRBJ2-2	TRBV7-9	few	CASSLGTSPLPGELFF
TRBJ2-1	TRBV19	NA	CAAKPSGGPEQFF
TRBJ1-5	TRBV5-5	NA	CASSSQGNSNQPQHF
TRBJ2-7	TRBV2	NA	CARGTGSSYEQYF
TRBJ2-7	TRBV10-3	NA	CAISESGQSYEQYF
TRBJ1-6	TRBV4-3	NA	CASSQDRDERYSPLHF
TRBJ2-2	TRBV4-3	NA	CASSQVASGGPNTGELFF
TRBJ2-7	TRBV9	NA	CASSVDTSGVWEQYF
TRBJ2-5	TRBV11-2	NA	CASSLDRETQYF
TRBJ1-1	TRBV4-3	NA	CASSQDLDMNTEAFF
TRBJ2-3	TRBV10-1	NA	CASRLPPHTDTQYF
TRBJ2-1	TRBV18	NA	CASSIREQFF
TRBJ2-7	TRBV6-1	NA	CASSAGTGRSGEQYF
TRBJ1-4	TRBV12-5	few	CASGLVRGPTNEKLFF
TRBJ1-1	TRBV9	NA	CASSESGVNTEAFF
TRBJ1-5	TRBV19	NA	CASSPRQGQDQPQHF
TRBJ1-2	TRBV2	NA	CASSDGAWRDRYNYGYTF
TRBJ2-1	TRBV5-6	once	CASSSDRVRRSYNEQFF
TRBJ1-1	TRBV6-5	NA	CASSYPGYTEAFF
TRBJ2-6	TRBV6-4	NA	CASSGEAGANVLTF
TRBJ2-7	TRBV27	NA	CASSLIPGTAKHEQYF
TRBJ1-1	TRBV30	NA	CAWARGREASTEAFF
TRBJ2-6	TRBV7-9	NA	CASSLEDRPIPANVLTF
TRBJ2-1	TRBV11-2	NA	CASSLGNEQFF